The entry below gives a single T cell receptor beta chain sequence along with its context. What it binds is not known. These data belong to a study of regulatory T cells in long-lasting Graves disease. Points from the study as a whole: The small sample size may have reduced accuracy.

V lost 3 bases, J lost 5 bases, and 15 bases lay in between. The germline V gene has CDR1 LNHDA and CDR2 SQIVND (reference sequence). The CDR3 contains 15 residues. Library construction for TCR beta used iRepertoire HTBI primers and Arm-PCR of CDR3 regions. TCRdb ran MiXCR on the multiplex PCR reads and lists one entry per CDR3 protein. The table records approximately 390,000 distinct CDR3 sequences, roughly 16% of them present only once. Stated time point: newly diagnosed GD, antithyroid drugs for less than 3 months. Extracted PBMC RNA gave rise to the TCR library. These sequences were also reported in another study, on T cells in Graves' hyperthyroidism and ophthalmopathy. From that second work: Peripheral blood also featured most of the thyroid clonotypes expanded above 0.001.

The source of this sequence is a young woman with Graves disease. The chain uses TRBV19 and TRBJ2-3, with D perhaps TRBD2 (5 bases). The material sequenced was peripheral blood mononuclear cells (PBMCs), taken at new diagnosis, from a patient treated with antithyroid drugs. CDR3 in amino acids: CASSMAQPGIDTQYF. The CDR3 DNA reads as TGTGCCAGTAGTATGGCCCAACCCGGGATAGATACGCAGTATTTT.